The text below deals with one TCR beta chain. With 0 bases removed from V and 5 bases from J, the gap between germline ends came to 16 bases. Looked up from germline, CDR1 is DFQATT and CDR2 is SNEGSKA (reference sequence). This CDR3 has 15 residues. The data belong to a study of spatial heterogeneity in lung cancer. Study-wide context: Detection of beta-chain sequences consistently exceeded that of alpha-chain sequences. Mean representation of each unique TCR and UMI combination in the raw reads exceeded nine occurrences.

Indicated time point: sample taken at primary tumor resection. Whole RNA, isolated from tumor, nontumor lung or frozen PBMC, was sequenced without prior sorting. Samples came from approximately 65 TRACERx patients with untreated early-stage lung cancer. TCRdb independently ran MiXCR on the 5' RACE reads; one entry per CDR3 protein. The sample consists of under 100,000 distinct CDR3 sequences, about 9.4% of them appearing once. This rearrangement joins TRBV20-1 to TRBJ1-1; no definite D call. This sequence was found in a male donor with early-stage non-small cell lung cancer. The sample consisted of PBMCs, taken at surgery. The CDR3 protein is CSARDFEGAGTEAFF. The CDR3 nucleotides are TGCAGTGCTAGAGATTTTGAGGGCGCGGGGACTGAAGCTTTCTTT.